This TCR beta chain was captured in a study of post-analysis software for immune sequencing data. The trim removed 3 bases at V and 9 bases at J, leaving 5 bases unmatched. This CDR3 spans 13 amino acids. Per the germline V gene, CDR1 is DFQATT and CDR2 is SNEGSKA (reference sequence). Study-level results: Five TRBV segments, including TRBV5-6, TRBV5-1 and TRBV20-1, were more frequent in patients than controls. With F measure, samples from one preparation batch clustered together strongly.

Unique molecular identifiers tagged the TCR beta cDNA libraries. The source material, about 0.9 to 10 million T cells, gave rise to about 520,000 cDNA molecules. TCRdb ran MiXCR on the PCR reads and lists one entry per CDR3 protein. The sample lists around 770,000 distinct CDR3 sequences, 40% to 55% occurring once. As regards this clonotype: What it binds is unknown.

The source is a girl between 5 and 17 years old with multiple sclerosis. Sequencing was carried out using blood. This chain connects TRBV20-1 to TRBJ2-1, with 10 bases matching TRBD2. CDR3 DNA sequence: TGCAGTGCTAGGCTAGCGGGAGAAGCTGAGCAGTTCTTC. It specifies CSARLAGEAEQFF.